The 27 T cell receptor beta chains below come from one sample, sequenced in a study of patients and donors after allogeneic stem cell transplantation. TCRdb fed the RT-PCR reads into MiXCR, producing one record per CDR3 protein. Of around 9,000 distinct CDR3 sequences listed, roughly 4.3% are singletons. Sequenced sample: blood, either unsorted or a sorted T cell fraction (not recorded which). These receptors originate from a human donor who was either an allogeneic HSCT recipient or a stem cell or donor lymphocyte infusion donor (not recorded which). It is not recorded whose cells these are; they may come from a transplant donor.

By proportion, this clonotype is medium-sized. This chain connects TRBV5-1 to TRBJ1-4, with D possibly being TRBD1 (5 bases). The germline V gene has CDR1 SGHRS and CDR2 YFSETQ. Between the trimmed V and J ends, which lost 0 bases and 5 bases, there was a span of 14 bases. The CDR3 spans 16 residues. DNA for the CDR3: TGCGCCAGCAGCTTGGCGTTTGGGACTCAAAATGAAAAACTGTTTTTT. Translated, it gives CASSLAFGTQNEKLFF.

This clonotype was seen many times. The chain combines TRBV20-1 with TRBJ2-7; TRBD2 matches at 13 bases. The V gene's germline CDR1 is DFQATT and CDR2 SNEGSKA (reference sequence). The CDR3 totals 16 residues. Trimming removed 4 bases from V and 1 base from J; junction bases left unmatched: 7. CDR3 sequence: CSATRTSGSVSYEQYF. In nucleotides, the CDR3 is TGCAGTGCTACCCGGACTAGCGGGAGCGTATCCTACGAGCAGTACTTC.

This clonotype was seen at least ten times. J is TRBJ1-1 and V is TRBV12-3 or TRBV12-4, with unresolved D. Trimming left V 2 bases short and J 4 bases short, with 14 bases between. This CDR3 contains 15 residues. For the CDR3, the DNA is TGTGCCAGCAGTTTAATTGGAGGTTTGAGCACTGAAGCTTTCTTT. Translated, it gives CASSLIGGLSTEAFF.

This clonotype is medium-sized (0.01 to 0.1%). V gene TRBV20-1 combines with J gene TRBJ1-6, with 7 nucleotides matching TRBD1. J was trimmed by 10 bases and V by 8 bases; bases with no gene match: 11. CDR3 length: 13 residues. Germline V gives CDR1 DFQATT, CDR2 SNEGSKA (reference sequence). This CDR3 reads CSTNRGLSSPLHF. For the CDR3, the DNA is TGCAGTACCAACAGGGGACTGAGCTCACCCCTCCACTTT.

At least ten counts were recorded for this clonotype. V gene TRBV15 combines with J gene TRBJ2-7; D remains ambiguous. The germline V gene has CDR1 LNHNV and CDR2 YYDKDF (reference sequence). The CDR3 covers 13 residues. Trimming took off 7 bases at V and 0 bases at J, with 10 bases between the two ends. The CDR3 spells CATNDQSSYEQYF. In DNA, the CDR3 is TGTGCCACCAATGACCAGAGCTCCTACGAGCAGTACTTC. Full variable domain (outside the CDR3, taken from reference TRBV15 and TRBJ2-7): DAMVIQNPRYQVTQFGKPVTLSCSQTLNHNVMYWYQQKSSQAPKLLFHYYDKDFNNEADTPDNFQSRRPNTSFCFLDIRSPGLGDTAMYLCATNDQSSYEQYFGPGTRLTVT.

This clonotype was recorded many times. The chain couples TRBV14 to TRBJ1-2, with a possible D match to TRBD1 (5 bases). CDR1 is SGHDN, CDR2 FVKESK, per germline. Trimming shortened V by 2 bases and J by 3 bases, and 13 bases separated the two germline ends. The CDR3 has 15 residues. The CDR3 nucleotides read TGTGCCAGCAGCCAACCCGACAGAATTCACTATGGCTACACCTTC. It yields the protein CASSQPDRIHYGYTF.

By proportion, this clonotype is medium-sized (0.01 to 0.1%). This chain links TRBV6-6 with TRBJ1-2; D possibly corresponds to TRBD1 (6 bases). From germline, CDR1 is MNHNY and CDR2 SVGAGI (reference sequence). V was clipped by 4 bases and J by 8 bases, with 11 bases between them. This CDR3 is 12 amino acids long. CDR3 DNA: TGTGCCAGCAGTTTTGGGGGGCCAGGCTACACCTTC. It is translated as CASSFGGPGYTF.

This clonotype is medium-sized (0.01 to 0.1%) within its sample. The chain uses TRBV7-3 and TRBJ1-1; weak D call: TRBD1 (6 bases). V was shortened by 6 bases and J by 2 bases, with 13 bases between the two germline ends. This CDR3 comprises 14 residues. The germline gives CDR1 SGHTA, CDR2 FQGTGA. CDR3 sequence reads: CASSYQGTNTEAFF. In DNA, the CDR3 is TGTGCCAGCAGTTATCAGGGGACCAACACTGAAGCTTTCTTT.

At least ten counts were recorded for this clonotype. The chain uses TRBV4-3 and TRBJ2-1; 14 bases are a match to TRBD2. V shed 1 base and J 0 bases; nucleotides not matched to a gene: 5. This CDR3 spans 19 amino acids. CDR1 is LGHNA, CDR2 YSLEER, per germline. The CDR3 DNA sequence: TGCGCCAGCAGCCAAGGGACTAGCGGGAGGAGCCTCTCCTACAATGAGCAGTTCTTC. This sequence encodes CASSQGTSGRSLSYNEQFF.

The table lists this clonotype with many counts. This chain joins TRBV7-9 and TRBJ2-7; D remains unclear. Germline CDR1 SEHNR, CDR2 FQNEAQ (reference sequence). Trimming removed 3 bases at V and 6 bases at J, with 9 bases between. The CDR3 contains 12 residues. CDR3 in amino acids: CASSLYEAEQYF. CDR3 in DNA: TGTGCCAGCAGCTTGTACGAGGCCGAGCAGTACTTC.

This clonotype was picked up many times. The gene calls are TRBV5-1 and TRBJ2-7; 10 bases line up with TRBD2. The trim removed 7 bases at V and 2 bases at J, leaving 12 bases unmatched. Germline CDR1 reads SGHRS; CDR2 reads YFSETQ. This CDR3 is 16 amino acids long. The CDR3 DNA reads as TGCGCCAGCTCAGCTGTCCAGGGACTAGCGACCTACGAGCAGTACTTC. The encoded protein is CASSAVQGLATYEQYF.

This clonotype showed up many times. CDR3 DNA sequence: TGTGCCAGCAGCCCCCGGACAGGGGGGGTGGGAGATACGCAGTATTTT. This gives the protein CASSPRTGGVGDTQYF. V and J are TRBV7-9 and TRBJ2-3; 10 positions match TRBD1. Germline V gives CDR1 SEHNR, CDR2 FQNEAQ (reference sequence). This CDR3 has 16 residues. V dropped 5 bases and J dropped 5; count of bases not matched to a gene: 10.

This clonotype was observed many times. The rearrangement links TRBV4-2 to TRBJ1-2; TRBD1 matches 7 bases. In germline, CDR1 is LGHNA, CDR2 YNFKEQ. J gave up 4 bases and V 0 bases, and 2 bases lay outside the gene matches. This CDR3 spans 14 amino acids. CDR3 amino acids: CASSQDQGVYGYTF. Written as DNA, the CDR3 is TGTGCCAGCAGCCAAGATCAGGGGGTCTATGGCTACACCTTC.

There are many counts of this clonotype. The chain combines TRBV21-1 with TRBJ2-3; TRBD1, the D gene given by the table, was not confirmed from the DNA. TRBV21-1 constitutes a pseudogene. CDR3 length equals 19 residues. DNA of the CDR3: TGTGCCAGCAGCAAAAGGGGTGACGGAGGTCACCGGGCCACAGATACGCAGTATTTT. Encoded protein: CASSKRGDGGHRATDTQYF.

This clonotype has a count of ten or more. This sequence joins TRBV28 and TRBJ2-7, with D perhaps TRBD1 (6 bases). The ends were cut back, 6 bases at V and 0 bases at J, with 15 bases in the middle. CDR1 is MDHEN and CDR2 is SYDVKM in the germline V gene. This CDR3 contains 15 residues. CDR3: CASSPVGTSSYEQYF. The CDR3 coding sequence is TGTGCCAGCAGCCCGGTGGGGACAAGCTCCTACGAGCAGTACTTC.

This clonotype was counted ten times or more. The J gene is TRBJ2-7, the V gene TRBV7-9; perhaps TRBD1 as D (6 bases). Germline V gene lookup returns CDR1 SEHNR and CDR2 FQNEAQ (reference sequence). V lost 4 bases and J lost 1, with 8 bases in between. This CDR3 region has 13 residues. The CDR3 DNA is TGTGCCAGCAGCTCGACAGGTTCCTACGAGCAGTACTTC. Translated, it gives CASSSTGSYEQYF.

This clonotype showed up many times. The chain combines TRBV10-3 with TRBJ1-2; a weak D match, TRBD1 (6 bases). V shed 3 bases and J shed 6 bases, with 11 bases lying between them. Germline CDR1 reads ENHRY; CDR2 reads SYGVKD. This CDR3 is built from 13 residues. CDR3 DNA: TGTGCCATCAGTGACAGGGGCCTCGATGGCTACACCTTC. Protein product: CAISDRGLDGYTF.

This clonotype was observed at least ten times. The genes are TRBV5-1 and TRBJ2-3; D might be TRBD2 (6 bases). The CDR3 is made up of 16 amino acids. V was pared by 6 bases and J by 2 bases, with 19 bases between. CDR1 and CDR2 from the germline V gene are SGHRS and YFSETQ. CDR3 nucleotides: TGCGCCAGCACTCGGTGGGGGGACCCTACCACAGATACGCAGTATTTT. It translates to CASTRWGDPTTDTQYF.

Concerning this clonotype: This could be a read error, since a much larger clone is one nucleotide away. J is TRBJ2-7 and V is TRBV3-1; no clear D gene. Trimming stripped 4 bases from V and 5 bases from J, with 6 bases between. The CDR3 covers 11 residues. Germline-derived CDR1 and CDR2 are LGHDT and YNNKEL (reference sequence). CDR3 in amino acids: CASSLTNEQYF. CDR3 sequence (DNA): TGTGCCAGCAGCCTAACGAACGAGCAGTACTTC.

The chain is built from TRBV6-6 and TRBJ2-1; TRBD1 is a possible D gene (5 bases). Germline assignment: CDR1 MNHNY and CDR2 SVGAGI (reference sequence). This CDR3 has 16 residues. The V gene lost 2 bases and the J gene lost 2 bases, with 13 bases spanning the gap. CDR3 loop: CASSYPRDGAYNEQFF. CDR3 DNA: TGTGCCAGCAGTTACCCCAGGGATGGGGCCTACAATGAGCAGTTCTTC.

The sample holds many counts of this clonotype. This rearrangement joins TRBV7-9 to TRBJ2-7; 12 positions agree with TRBD2. The CDR3 length is 15 residues. In germline, CDR1 is SEHNR, CDR2 FQNEAQ (reference sequence). V shed 4 bases and J 2 bases; nucleotides not matched to a gene: 3. The CDR3: CASSSLAGGTYEQYF. As DNA, the CDR3 is TGTGCCAGCAGCTCGCTAGCGGGAGGGACCTACGAGCAGTACTTC.

This clonotype was detected many times. This sequence joins TRBV14 and TRBJ2-7; tentative D call: TRBD1 (5 bases). Germline V gene data show CDR1 as SGHDN and CDR2 as FVKESK. The CDR3 is 14 residues long. Deletions cut 1 base from V and 1 base from J, with 8 bases between. The CDR3 sequence is CASSQGDSSYEQYF. The CDR3, as DNA: TGTGCCAGCAGCCAAGGCGACAGTTCCTACGAGCAGTACTTC.

At least ten counts were recorded for this clonotype. This chain uses TRBV28 with TRBJ2-7; D might be TRBD1 (5 bases). Trimming left V 4 bases short and J 5 bases short, with 15 bases between. From germline, CDR1 is MDHEN and CDR2 SYDVKM. This CDR3 region has 14 residues. CDR3 loop: CASSSPGSLDEQYF. The CDR3 DNA follows: TGTGCCAGCAGTTCGCCAGGGTCGTTGGACGAGCAGTACTTC.

This clonotype counts as medium-sized. In DNA, the CDR3 is TGTGCCAGCAGCGTACGACTAGCGCTAGACTCTGGGGCCAACGTCCTGACTTTC. Its translation: CASSVRLALDSGANVLTF. The gene calls are TRBV7-2 and TRBJ2-6; 8 bases are a match to TRBD2. Germline V gene sequence: CDR1 SGHTA, CDR2 FQGNSA. V gave up 5 bases and J gave up 0 bases; unmatched junction bases: 9. This CDR3 has 18 residues.

By sample fraction, this clonotype is medium-sized (0.01 to 0.1%). The chain uses TRBV29-1 and TRBJ2-1, with D possibly matching TRBD1 (5 bases). V gave up 2 bases and J gave up 7 bases, with 18 bases separating them. CDR1 SQVTM and CDR2 ANQGSEA come from the germline V gene. The CDR3 sequence is 15 residues long. The CDR3 DNA reads TGCAGCGTTGAAAATCCCAGGGTGGGTTGGAATGAGCAGTTCTTC. This translates into CSVENPRVGWNEQFF.

This clonotype was observed at least ten times. The chain combines TRBV5-6 with TRBJ1-2; D call uncertain. The CDR3 runs 12 residues. The germline V gene encodes CDR1 SGHDT and CDR2 YYEEEE. The V end lost 1 base, the J end lost 2 bases, and 3 bases lay between the germline ends. The CDR3 region is CASSLTNYGYTF. CDR3 DNA: TGTGCCAGCAGCTTGACGAACTATGGCTACACCTTC.

This clonotype was seen at least ten times. The chain combines TRBV7-9 with TRBJ2-3, with D unresolved. V was pared by 3 bases and J by 5 bases, with 6 bases between. The CDR3 is made up of 12 amino acids. In germline, CDR1 is SEHNR, CDR2 FQNEAQ (reference sequence). CDR3: CASSFLGDTQYF. The CDR3 bases are TGTGCCAGCAGCTTCTTAGGAGATACGCAGTATTTT. Drawing the rest from reference TRBV7-9 and TRBJ2-3, the complete variable domain is DTGVSQNPRHKITKRGQNVTFRCDPISEHNRLYWYRQTLGQGPEFLTYFQNEAQLEKSRLLSDRFSAERPKGSFSTLEIQRTEQGDSAMYLCASSFLGDTQYFGPGTRLTVL.